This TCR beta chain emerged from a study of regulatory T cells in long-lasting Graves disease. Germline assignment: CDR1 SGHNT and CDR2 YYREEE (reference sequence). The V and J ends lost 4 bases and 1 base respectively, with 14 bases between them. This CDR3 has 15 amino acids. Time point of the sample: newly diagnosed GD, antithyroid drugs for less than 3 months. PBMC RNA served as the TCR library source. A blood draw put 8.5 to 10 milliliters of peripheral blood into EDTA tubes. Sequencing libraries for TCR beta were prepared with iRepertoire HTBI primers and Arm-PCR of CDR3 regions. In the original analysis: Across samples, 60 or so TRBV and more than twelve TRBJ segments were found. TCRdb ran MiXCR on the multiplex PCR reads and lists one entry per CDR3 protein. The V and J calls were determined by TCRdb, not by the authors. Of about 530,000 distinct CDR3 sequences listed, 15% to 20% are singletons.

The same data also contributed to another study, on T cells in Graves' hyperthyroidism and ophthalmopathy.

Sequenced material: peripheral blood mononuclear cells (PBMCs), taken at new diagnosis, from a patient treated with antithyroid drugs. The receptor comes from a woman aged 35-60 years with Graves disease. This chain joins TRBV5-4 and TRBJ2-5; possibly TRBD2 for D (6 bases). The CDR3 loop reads CASSLGTSTQETQYF. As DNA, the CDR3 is TGTGCCAGCAGCCTCGGGACTTCCACCCAAGAGACCCAGTACTTC.